These T cell receptor beta chains were read from a single sample in a study of T cell responses to AZD1222 COVID-19 vaccine. Using immunoSEQ multiplex PCR, the repertoire was profiled, and TCRdb retains in-frame clones only, with some absent. The sample carries roughly 140,000 clones, around 90% recorded once. The specimen comprised peripheral blood, sampled on day 0 of AZD1222 vaccination. The receptor set was obtained from an adult in good health. The CDR3 runs from the conserved cysteine through the conserved F or W. A D gene is named only where the DNA matches it firmly. A row's size may be missing; if present it is once, few, many or a size class.

D gene	V gene	clone size	J gene	CDR3 length	CDR3 protein	CDR3 DNA
-	TRBV10-3	-	TRBJ2-6	13	CATTPSGANVLTF	TGTGCCACAACACCCTCTGGGGCCAACGTCCTGACTTTC
TRBD1	TRBV19	-	TRBJ1-5	12	CASTQGDQPQHF	TGTGCCAGTACCCAGGGGGATCAGCCCCAGCATTTT
-	TRBV19	once	TRBJ1-4	13	CASRQATNEKLFF	TGTGCCAGCAGACAGGCAACTAATGAAAAACTGTTTTTT
-	TRBV2	-	TRBJ2-3	12	CASSDRADTQYF	TGTGCCAGCAGTGACAGGGCAGATACGCAGTATTTT
TRBD1	TRBV4-1	-	TRBJ1-2	13	CASRPGTGSGYTF	TGCGCCAGCAGACCCGGGACAGGCTCCGGCTACACCTTC
-	TRBV7-9	-	TRBJ2-3	16	CASSFRSLVSTDTQYF	TGTGCCAGCAGCTTCCGCAGCCTCGTCAGCACAGATACGCAGTATTTT
-	TRBV7-2	-	TRBJ1-6	14	CASSFKLQNSPLHF	TGTGCCAGCAGCTTCAAACTGCAAAATTCACCCCTCCACTTT
-	TRBV12-3/TRBV12-4	-	TRBJ1-2	13	CASSLDSVRGYTF	TGTGCCAGCAGTTTAGACTCGGTTAGGGGCTACACCTTC
-	TRBV4-3	-	TRBJ2-1	13	CASSQSEGLKQFF	TGCGCCAGCAGCCAATCAGAGGGCCTGAAGCAGTTCTTC
-	TRBV27	-	TRBJ1-1	15	CASSLFGAGNTEAFF	TGTGCCAGCAGTTTATTCGGGGCGGGTAACACTGAAGCTTTCTTT
-	TRBV2	-	TRBJ2-1	14	CASSPDLMGNEQFF	TGTGCCAGTAGTCCGGACCTTATGGGGAATGAGCAGTTCTTC
TRBD2	TRBV7-9	-	TRBJ2-1	15	CASSPAGVGNNEQFF	TGTGCCAGCAGCCCCGCGGGAGTGGGGAACAATGAGCAGTTCTTC
-	TRBV9	-	TRBJ2-2	15	CASSVGDHVSGELFF	TGTGCCAGCAGCGTAGGGGACCACGTTAGCGGGGAGCTGTTTTTT
-	TRBV7-2	once	TRBJ1-4	18	CASSQPLSDIATNEKLFF	TGTGCCAGCAGCCAGCCTTTGAGTGATATTGCAACTAATGAAAAACTGTTTTTT
-	TRBV24-1	-	TRBJ1-6	15	CATSDSVLRNSPLHF	TGTGCCACCAGTGATTCAGTCCTGAGGAATTCACCCCTCCACTTT
TRBD2	TRBV5-6	-	TRBJ2-3	17	CASSRRAGGPGTDTQYF	TGTGCCAGCAGCCGCCGTGCGGGAGGGCCGGGCACAGATACGCAGTATTTT
TRBD2	TRBV4-3	few	TRBJ2-1	18	CASSQASGGLGGYNEQFF	TGCGCCAGCAGCCAAGCCAGCGGGGGGCTAGGAGGATACAATGAGCAGTTCTTC
-	TRBV7-6	-	TRBJ1-1	17	CASSLALGRGVNTEAFF	TGTGCCAGCAGCTTAGCGCTGGGGCGGGGGGTGAACACTGAAGCTTTCTTT
TRBD2	TRBV7-9	-	TRBJ2-5	17	CASSRLAGGNLRKTQYF	TGTGCCAGCAGTCGCCTAGCGGGGGGAAACCTCAGGAAGACCCAGTACTTC
TRBD2	TRBV7-8	-	TRBJ2-7	13	CASSALAYDEQYF	TGTGCCAGCAGCGCACTAGCGTACGACGAGCAGTACTTC
TRBD2	TRBV9	-	TRBJ2-1	15	CASSPTSGGRNEQFF	TGTGCCAGCAGCCCCACTAGCGGGGGGAGAAATGAGCAGTTCTTC
-	TRBV7-3	-	TRBJ2-5	13	CASSSKETGTQYF	TGTGCCAGCAGCTCAAAAGAAACGGGGACCCAGTACTTC
-	TRBV4-2	-	TRBJ2-3	18	CASSQDQSGGLSTDTQYF	TGTGCCAGCAGCCAAGATCAATCCGGGGGGCTGAGCACAGATACGCAGTATTTT
-	TRBV5-1	once	TRBJ2-5	15	CASSLAGTLQETQYF	TGCGCCAGCAGCTTGGCCGGGACTTTGCAAGAGACCCAGTACTTC
-	TRBV2	once	TRBJ1-4	13	CASGEEMTEKLFF	TGTGCCAGCGGAGAGGAGATGACGGAAAAACTGTTTTTT
TRBD1	TRBV4-2	-	TRBJ1-6	14	CASSRDSYNSPLHF	TGTGCCAGCAGCCGGGACAGTTATAATTCACCCCTCCACTTT
-	TRBV6-5	-	TRBJ1-4	14	CASSPGTMNEKLFF	TGTGCCAGCAGTCCCGGGACGATGAATGAAAAACTGTTTTTT
-	TRBV7-8	-	TRBJ1-3	16	CASSHTPAGAGNTIYF	TGTGCCAGCAGCCACACCCCGGCAGGGGCTGGAAACACCATATATTTT
TRBD1	TRBV7-2	-	TRBJ1-3	15	CASSFPTGSGNTIYF	TGTGCCAGCAGCTTTCCGACAGGGTCTGGAAACACCATATATTTT
-	TRBV19	-	TRBJ2-2	12	CASRAFTGELFF	TGTGCCAGTAGGGCTTTCACCGGGGAGCTGTTTTTT
-	TRBV2	-	TRBJ1-2	15	CASSEASTGLGGYTF	TGTGCCAGCAGTGAAGCTTCGACAGGATTGGGTGGCTACACCTTC
-	TRBV6-2/TRBV6-3	-	TRBJ2-7	16	CASSYYNPGLDYEQYF	TGTGCCAGCAGTTACTACAATCCGGGACTCGACTACGAGCAGTACTTC
-	TRBV19	once	TRBJ2-7	12	CASSIVGGEQYF	TGTGCCAGTAGTATAGTGGGTGGCGAGCAGTACTTC
-	TRBV5-6	few	TRBJ1-1	15	CASSLAMTGNTEAFF	TGTGCCAGCAGCTTGGCTATGACAGGCAACACTGAAGCTTTCTTT
-	TRBV3-1/TRBV3-2	few	TRBJ1-1	10	CASSQGNAFF	TGTGCCAGCAGCCAGGGTAATGCTTTCTTT
TRBD1	TRBV5-1	-	TRBJ1-3	14	CASSSTGTGNTIYF	TGCGCCAGCAGCTCGACAGGGACTGGAAACACCATATATTTT
TRBD2	TRBV14	-	TRBJ2-2	18	CASSQAPGLAGITGELFF	TGTGCCAGCAGCCAGGCTCCAGGCCTAGCGGGTATCACCGGGGAGCTGTTTTTT
-	TRBV7-3	-	TRBJ1-6	16	CASSLRGGSYNSPLHF	TGTGCCAGCAGCTTAAGGGGTGGCTCCTATAATTCACCCCTCCACTTT
TRBD2	TRBV5-1	-	TRBJ2-5	16	CASSARGAGYQETQYF	TGCGCCAGCAGTGCGCGGGGGGCGGGGTACCAAGAGACCCAGTACTTC
-	TRBV27	-	TRBJ1-1	13	CASSSGMNTEAFF	TGTGCCAGCAGTTCAGGGATGAACACTGAAGCTTTCTTT
-	TRBV28	-	TRBJ2-1	11	CASRSGNEQFF	TGTGCCAGCAGATCCGGCAATGAGCAGTTCTTC
-	TRBV27	-	TRBJ1-4	13	CASSLRAVEKLFF	TGTGCCAGCAGTTTAAGGGCCGTCGAAAAACTGTTTTTT
TRBD2	TRBV27	-	TRBJ2-1	14	CASASLAGGGEQFF	TGTGCCAGCGCATCACTAGCGGGAGGGGGTGAGCAGTTCTTC
-	TRBV2	-	TRBJ1-3	14	CASSENGFGNTIYF	TGTGCCAGCAGTGAAAATGGCTTTGGAAACACCATATATTTT
-	TRBV10-3	-	TRBJ2-3	14	CAISDGPSTDTQYF	TGTGCCATCAGTGATGGTCCAAGCACAGATACGCAGTATTTT
TRBD1	TRBV5-1	few	TRBJ2-1	17	CASSPGQGATPYNEQFF	TGCGCCAGCAGCCCTGGACAGGGGGCTACCCCCTACAATGAGCAGTTCTTC
TRBD1	TRBV5-6	once	TRBJ1-1	14	CASSFGTGGNEAFF	TGTGCCAGCAGCTTCGGGACAGGGGGCAACGAAGCTTTCTTT
-	TRBV7-9	-	TRBJ1-2	17	CASSWERIGDVRGGYTF	TGTGCCAGCAGCTGGGAGCGAATTGGGGACGTGCGAGGGGGCTACACCTTC
-	TRBV24-1	-	TRBJ1-6	15	CALITGSSYNSPLHF	TGTGCCCTAATCACGGGGAGCTCCTATAATTCACCCCTCCACTTT
-	TRBV14	-	TRBJ2-1	15	CASSRDLPPYNEQFF	TGTGCCAGCAGCCGTGACTTACCGCCTTACAATGAGCAGTTCTTC
TRBD1	TRBV7-9	-	TRBJ1-4	17	CASSFRQGYRTNEKLFF	TGTGCCAGCAGCTTCAGACAGGGCTATAGAACTAATGAAAAACTGTTTTTT
TRBD1	TRBV29-1	-	TRBJ1-1	14	CSATLTGGRTEAFF	TGCAGCGCCACCCTGACAGGGGGCCGCACTGAAGCTTTCTTT
TRBD2	TRBV3-1/TRBV3-2	-	TRBJ2-7	14	CASSLGGGSYEQYF	TGTGCCAGCAGCCTCGGGGGGGGGAGCTACGAGCAGTACTTC
-	TRBV21-1	-	TRBJ1-1	10	CASSNTEAFF	TGTGCCAGCAGCAATACGGAAGCTTTCTTT
-	TRBV7-8	-	TRBJ2-7	12	CASSLTLAEQYF	TGTGCCAGCAGCTTAACCTTAGCAGAGCAGTACTTC
TRBD1	TRBV7-9	-	TRBJ2-7	16	CASSPPPGQGSYEQYF	TGTGCCAGCAGCCCACCCCCGGGACAGGGGTCCTACGAGCAGTACTTC
-	TRBV9	-	TRBJ1-3	15	CASSVHPSSGNTIYF	TGTGCCAGCAGCGTCCACCCGAGCTCTGGAAACACCATATATTTT
-	TRBV9	-	TRBJ2-7	14	CASSVGWRSYEQYF	TGTGCCAGCAGCGTCGGTTGGCGATCCTACGAGCAGTACTTC
-	TRBV6-5	-	TRBJ1-6	15	CASSYGDVKYSPLHF	TGTGCCAGCAGTTATGGGGATGTAAAATATTCACCCCTCCACTTT